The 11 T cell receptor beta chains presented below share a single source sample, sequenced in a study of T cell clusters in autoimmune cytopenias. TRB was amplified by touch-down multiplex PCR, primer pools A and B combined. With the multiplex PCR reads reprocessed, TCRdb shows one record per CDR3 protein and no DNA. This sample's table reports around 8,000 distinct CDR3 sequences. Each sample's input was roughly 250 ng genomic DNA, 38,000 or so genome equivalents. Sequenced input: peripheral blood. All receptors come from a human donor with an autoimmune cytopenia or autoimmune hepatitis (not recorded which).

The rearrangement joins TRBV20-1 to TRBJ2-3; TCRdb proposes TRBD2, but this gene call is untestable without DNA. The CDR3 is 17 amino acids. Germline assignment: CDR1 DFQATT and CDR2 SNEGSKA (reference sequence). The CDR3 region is CSARDFRTSGSSDTQYF.

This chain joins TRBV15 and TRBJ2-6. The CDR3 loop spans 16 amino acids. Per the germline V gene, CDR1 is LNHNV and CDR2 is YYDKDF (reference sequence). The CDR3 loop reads CATSRDRNSGANVLTF. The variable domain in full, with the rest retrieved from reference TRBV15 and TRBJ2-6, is DAMVIQNPRYQVTQFGKPVTLSCSQTLNHNVMYWYQQKSSQAPKLLFHYYDKDFNNEADTPDNFQSRRPNTSFCFLDIRSPGLGDTAMYLCATSRDRNSGANVLTFGAGSRLTVL.

CDR3 loop: CASSERETQYF. The gene calls are TRBV6-5 and TRBJ2-1; TCRdb picks TRBD2, but there is no DNA to check that call. Looked up from germline, CDR1 is MNHEY and CDR2 is SVGAGI. The CDR3 runs 11 residues.

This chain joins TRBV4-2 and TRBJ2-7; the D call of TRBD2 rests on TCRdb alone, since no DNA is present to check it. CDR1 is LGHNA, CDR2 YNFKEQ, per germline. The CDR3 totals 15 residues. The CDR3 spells CASSQVAGDRYEQYF.

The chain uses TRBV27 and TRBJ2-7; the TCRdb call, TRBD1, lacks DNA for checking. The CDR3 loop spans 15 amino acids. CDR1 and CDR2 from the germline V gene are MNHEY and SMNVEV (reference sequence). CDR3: CASSFQGQRPYEQYF.

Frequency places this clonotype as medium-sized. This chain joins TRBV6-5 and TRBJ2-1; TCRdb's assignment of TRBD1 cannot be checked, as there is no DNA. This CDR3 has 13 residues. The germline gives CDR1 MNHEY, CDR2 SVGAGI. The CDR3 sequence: CASSLGREGEQFF.

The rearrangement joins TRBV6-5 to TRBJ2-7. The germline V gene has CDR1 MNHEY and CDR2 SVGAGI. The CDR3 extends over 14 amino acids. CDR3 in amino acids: CASSVTPGLYEQYF.

Here the CDR3 reads CASSDSPLRGQPQHF. J is TRBJ1-5 and V is TRBV19. Germline V gene sequence: CDR1 LNHDA, CDR2 SQIVND (reference sequence). The CDR3 length is 15 residues.

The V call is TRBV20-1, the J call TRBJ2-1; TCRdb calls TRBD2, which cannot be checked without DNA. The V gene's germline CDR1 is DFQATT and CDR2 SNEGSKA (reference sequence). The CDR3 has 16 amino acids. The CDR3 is CSARGEGAGGLHEQFF.

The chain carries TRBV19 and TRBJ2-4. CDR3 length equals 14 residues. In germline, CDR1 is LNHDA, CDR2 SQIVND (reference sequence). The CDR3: CASSPNRVKNIQYF.

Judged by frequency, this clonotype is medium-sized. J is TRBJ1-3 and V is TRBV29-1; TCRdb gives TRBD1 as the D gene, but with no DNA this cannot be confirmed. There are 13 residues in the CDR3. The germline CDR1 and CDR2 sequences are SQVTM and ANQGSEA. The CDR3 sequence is CSVETGPGNTIYF. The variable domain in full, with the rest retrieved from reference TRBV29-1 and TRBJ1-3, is SAVISQKPSRDICQRGTSLTIQCQVDSQVTMMFWYRQQPGQSLTLIATANQGSEATYESGFVIDKFPISRPNLTFSTLTVSNMSPEDSSIYLCSVETGPGNTIYFGEGSWLTVV.